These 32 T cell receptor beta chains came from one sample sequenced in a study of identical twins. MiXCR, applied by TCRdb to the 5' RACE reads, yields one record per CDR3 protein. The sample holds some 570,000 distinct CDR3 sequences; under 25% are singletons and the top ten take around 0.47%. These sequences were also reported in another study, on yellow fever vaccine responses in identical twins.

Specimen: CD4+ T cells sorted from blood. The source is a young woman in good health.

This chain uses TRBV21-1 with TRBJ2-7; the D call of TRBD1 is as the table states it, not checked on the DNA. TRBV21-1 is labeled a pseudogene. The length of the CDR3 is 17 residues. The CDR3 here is CASSISWGAEFYYEQYF. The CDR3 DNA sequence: TGTGCCAGCAGCATCTCGTGGGGGGCAGAGTTTTACTACGAGCAGTACTTC.

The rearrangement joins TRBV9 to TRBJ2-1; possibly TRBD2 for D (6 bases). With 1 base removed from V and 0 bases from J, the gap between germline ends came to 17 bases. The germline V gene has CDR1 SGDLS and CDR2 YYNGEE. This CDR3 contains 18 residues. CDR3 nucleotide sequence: TGTGCCAGCAGCGTAAGAAAGCGGGTCAGTTCCTCCTACAATGAGCAGTTCTTC. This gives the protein CASSVRKRVSSSYNEQFF. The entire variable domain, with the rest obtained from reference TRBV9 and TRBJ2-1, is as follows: DSGVTQTPKHLITATGQRVTLRCSPRSGDLSVYWYQQSLDQGLQFLIQYYNGEERAKGNILERFSAQQFPDLHSELNLSSLELGDSALYFCASSVRKRVSSSYNEQFFGPGTRLTVL.

For the CDR3, the DNA is TGTGCCAGCAGCGCTCGCTCGAACACCGGGGAGCTGTTTTTT. This encodes CASSARSNTGELFF. The chain employs TRBV7-8 and TRBJ2-2; D gene unclear. V lost 5 bases and J 0 bases, leaving 7 bases between the germline ends. The CDR3 is 14 amino acids. Germline CDR1 reads SGHVS; CDR2 reads FQNEAQ.

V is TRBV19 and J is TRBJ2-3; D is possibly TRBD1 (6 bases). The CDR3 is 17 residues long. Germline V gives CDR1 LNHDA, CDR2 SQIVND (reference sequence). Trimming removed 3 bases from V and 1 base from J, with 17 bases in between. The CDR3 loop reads CASSIPKGVKGTDTQYF. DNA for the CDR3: TGTGCCAGTAGTATCCCCAAGGGGGTGAAGGGCACAGATACGCAGTATTTT.

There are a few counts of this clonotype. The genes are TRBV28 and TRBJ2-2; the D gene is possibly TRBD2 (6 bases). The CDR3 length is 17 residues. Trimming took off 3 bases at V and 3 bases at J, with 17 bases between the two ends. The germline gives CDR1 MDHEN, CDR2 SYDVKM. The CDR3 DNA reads TGTGCCAGCAGTTTTTGGTCCCCGGGAGACCACACCGGGGAGCTGTTTTTT. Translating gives CASSFWSPGDHTGELFF.

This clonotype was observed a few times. CDR3 loop: CASSVGGPGELFF. In DNA form, the CDR3 reads TGTGCCAGCAGCGTAGGGGGGCCCGGGGAGCTGTTTTTT. This chain uses TRBV9 with TRBJ2-2, with D perhaps TRBD1 (6 bases). V was clipped by 0 bases and J by 6 bases, with 6 bases between them. The CDR3 spans 13 residues. Germline values: CDR1 SGDLS, CDR2 YYNGEE.

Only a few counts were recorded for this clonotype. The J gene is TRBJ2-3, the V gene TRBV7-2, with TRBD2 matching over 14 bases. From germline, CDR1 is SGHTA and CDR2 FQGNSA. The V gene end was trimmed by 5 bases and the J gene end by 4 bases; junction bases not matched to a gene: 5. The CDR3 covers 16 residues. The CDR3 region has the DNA TGTGCCAGCAGCCTGACGGGACTAGCGGGAGCAGATACGCAGTATTTT. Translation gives CASSLTGLAGADTQYF.

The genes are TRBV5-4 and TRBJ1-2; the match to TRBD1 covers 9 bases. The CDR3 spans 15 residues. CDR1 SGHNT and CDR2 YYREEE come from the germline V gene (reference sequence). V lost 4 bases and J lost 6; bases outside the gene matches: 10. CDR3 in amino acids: CASSQRTGGADGYTF. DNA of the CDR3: TGTGCCAGCAGCCAACGTACAGGGGGCGCCGATGGCTACACCTTC.

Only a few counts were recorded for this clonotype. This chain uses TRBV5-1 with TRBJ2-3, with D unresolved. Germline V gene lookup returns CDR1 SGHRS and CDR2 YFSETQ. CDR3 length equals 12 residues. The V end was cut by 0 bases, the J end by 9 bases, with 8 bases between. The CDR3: CASSLGEGTQYF. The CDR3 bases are TGCGCCAGCAGCTTGGGTGAAGGCACGCAGTATTTT. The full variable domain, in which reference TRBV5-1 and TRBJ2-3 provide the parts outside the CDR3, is KAGVTQTPRYLIKTRGQQVTLSCSPISGHRSVSWYQQTPGQGLQFLFEYFSETQRNKGNFPGRFSGRQFSNSRSEMNVSTLELGDSALYLCASSLGEGTQYFGPGTRLTVL.

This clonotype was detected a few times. The CDR3 is CAISGQGAQGYTF. CDR3 bases: TGTGCCATCAGTGGACAGGGGGCGCAGGGCTACACCTTC. J is TRBJ1-2 and V is TRBV10-3; TRBD1 matches at 10 bases. Germline V lookup: CDR1 ENHRY, CDR2 SYGVKD. This CDR3 comprises 13 residues. With 4 bases clipped from V and 8 bases from J, the junction kept 4 bases outside the gene matches.

CDR3 sequence: CASSLDWRTKTWTQYF. The DNA of the CDR3 is TGTGCCAGCAGCTTAGATTGGCGGACAAAAACCTGGACCCAGTACTTC. The chain carries TRBV7-8 and TRBJ2-5, with D possibly matching TRBD1 (5 bases). V was shortened by 1 base and J by 7 bases, with 19 bases between the two germline ends. The CDR3 is 16 amino acids. Germline lookup yields CDR1 SGHVS and CDR2 FQNEAQ.

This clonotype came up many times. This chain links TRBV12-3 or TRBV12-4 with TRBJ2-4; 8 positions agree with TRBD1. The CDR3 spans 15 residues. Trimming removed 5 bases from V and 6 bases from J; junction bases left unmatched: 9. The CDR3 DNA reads TGTGCCAGCAGTCACCAGGACAGGGTGGGAAACATTCAGTACTTC. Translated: CASSHQDRVGNIQYF.

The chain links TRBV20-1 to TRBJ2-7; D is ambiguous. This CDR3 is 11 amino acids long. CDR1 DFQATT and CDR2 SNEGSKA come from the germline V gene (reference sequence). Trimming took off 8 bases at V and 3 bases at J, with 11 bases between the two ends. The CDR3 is CSPGPYYEQYV. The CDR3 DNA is TGCAGTCCAGGCCCCTACTACGAGCAGTACGTC.

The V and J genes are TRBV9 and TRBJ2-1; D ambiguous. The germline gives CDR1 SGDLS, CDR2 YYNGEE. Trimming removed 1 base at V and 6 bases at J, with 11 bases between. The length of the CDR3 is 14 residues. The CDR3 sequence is CASSVRSSFNEQFF. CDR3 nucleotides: TGTGCCAGCAGCGTAAGGTCCAGTTTCAATGAGCAGTTCTTC.

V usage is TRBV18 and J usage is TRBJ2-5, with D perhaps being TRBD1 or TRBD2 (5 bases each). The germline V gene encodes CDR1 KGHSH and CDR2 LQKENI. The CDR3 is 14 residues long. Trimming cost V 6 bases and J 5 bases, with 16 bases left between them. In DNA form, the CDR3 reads TGTGCCAGCTCGAGGGACGCCCTCCAGGAGACCCAGTACTTC. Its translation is CASSRDALQETQYF.

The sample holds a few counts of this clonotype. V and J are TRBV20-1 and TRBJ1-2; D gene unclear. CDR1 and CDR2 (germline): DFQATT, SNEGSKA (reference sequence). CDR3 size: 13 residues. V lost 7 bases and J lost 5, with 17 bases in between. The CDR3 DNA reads TGCAGTGTCCCCGAGGCTCCGACTTATGGCTACACCTTC. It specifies CSVPEAPTYGYTF.

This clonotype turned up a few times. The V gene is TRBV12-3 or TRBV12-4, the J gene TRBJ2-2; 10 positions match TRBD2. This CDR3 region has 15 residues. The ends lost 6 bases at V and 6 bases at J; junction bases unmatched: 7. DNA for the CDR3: TGTGCCAGCAGCCAGAGCGGGAGGGGTTCCGGGGAGCTGTTTTTT. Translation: CASSQSGRGSGELFF.

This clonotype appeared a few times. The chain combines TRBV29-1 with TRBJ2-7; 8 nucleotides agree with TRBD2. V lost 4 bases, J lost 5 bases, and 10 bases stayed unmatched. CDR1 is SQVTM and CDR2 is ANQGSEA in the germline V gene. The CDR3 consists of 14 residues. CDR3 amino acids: CSVGLRLAYHEQYF. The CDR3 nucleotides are TGCAGCGTTGGTTTACGACTAGCGTACCACGAGCAGTACTTC.

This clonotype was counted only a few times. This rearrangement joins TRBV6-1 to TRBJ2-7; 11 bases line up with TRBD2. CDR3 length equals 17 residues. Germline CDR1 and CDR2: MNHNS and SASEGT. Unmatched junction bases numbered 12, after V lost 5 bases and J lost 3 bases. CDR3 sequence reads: CASSQRLAGTKHYEQYF. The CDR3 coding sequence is TGTGCCAGCAGTCAACGACTAGCGGGAACCAAGCACTACGAGCAGTACTTC.

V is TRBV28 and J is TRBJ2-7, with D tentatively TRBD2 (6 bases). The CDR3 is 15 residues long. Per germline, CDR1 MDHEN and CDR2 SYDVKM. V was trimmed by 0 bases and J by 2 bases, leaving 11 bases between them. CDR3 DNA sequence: TGTGCCAGCAGTTTATGGTCCCGCGGGACCTACGAGCAGTACTTC. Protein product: CASSLWSRGTYEQYF. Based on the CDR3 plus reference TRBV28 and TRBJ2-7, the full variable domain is DVKVTQSSRYLVKRTGEKVFLECVQDMDHENMFWYRQDPGLGLRLIYFSYDVKMKEKGDIPEGYSVSREKKERFSLILESASTNQTSMYLCASSLWSRGTYEQYFGPGTRLTVT.

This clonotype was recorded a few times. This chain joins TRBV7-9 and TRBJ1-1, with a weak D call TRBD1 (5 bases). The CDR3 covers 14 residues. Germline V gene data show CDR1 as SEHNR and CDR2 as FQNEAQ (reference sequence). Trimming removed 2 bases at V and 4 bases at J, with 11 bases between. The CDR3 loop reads CASSLQGYSTEAFF. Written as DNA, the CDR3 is TGTGCCAGCAGCTTACAGGGATATAGCACTGAAGCTTTCTTT.

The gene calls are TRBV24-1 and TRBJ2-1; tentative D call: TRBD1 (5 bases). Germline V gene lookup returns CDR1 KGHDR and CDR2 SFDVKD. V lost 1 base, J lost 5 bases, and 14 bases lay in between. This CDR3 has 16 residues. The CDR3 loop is CATSDLRSPGHNEQFF. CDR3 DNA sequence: TGTGCCACCAGTGATTTACGGTCCCCAGGGCACAATGAGCAGTTCTTC.

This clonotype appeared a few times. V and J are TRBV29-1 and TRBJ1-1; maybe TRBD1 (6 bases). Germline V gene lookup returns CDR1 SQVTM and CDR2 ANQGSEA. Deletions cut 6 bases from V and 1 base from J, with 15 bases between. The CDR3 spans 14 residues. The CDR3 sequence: CSVSPGTRNTEAFF. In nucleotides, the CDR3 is TGCAGCGTCAGTCCCGGGACAAGGAACACTGAAGCTTTCTTT.

CDR3 in DNA: TGCGCCAGCAGCTTGTTTGTTGCGGGAGGGCCGTCCGATACGCAGTATTTT. It is translated as CASSLFVAGGPSDTQYF. V is TRBV5-1 and J is TRBJ2-3; 9 positions match TRBD2. This CDR3 spans 17 amino acids. J gave up 6 bases and V 1 base, and 12 bases lay outside the gene matches. Germline CDR1 reads SGHRS; CDR2 reads YFSETQ.

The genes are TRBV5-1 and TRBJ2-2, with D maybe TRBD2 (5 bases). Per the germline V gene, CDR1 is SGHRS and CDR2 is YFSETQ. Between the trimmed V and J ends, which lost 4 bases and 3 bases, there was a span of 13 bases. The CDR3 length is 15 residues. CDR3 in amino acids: CASSGRLADTGELFF. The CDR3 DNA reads TGCGCCAGCAGCGGTCGTCTAGCTGACACCGGGGAGCTGTTTTTT.

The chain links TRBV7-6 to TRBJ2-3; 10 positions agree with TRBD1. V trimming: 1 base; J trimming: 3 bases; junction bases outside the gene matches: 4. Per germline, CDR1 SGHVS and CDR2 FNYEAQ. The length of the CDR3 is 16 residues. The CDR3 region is CASSLGPGQGTDTQYF. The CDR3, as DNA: TGTGCCAGCAGCTTAGGACCGGGACAGGGGACAGATACGCAGTATTTT.

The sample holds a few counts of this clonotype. CDR3 sequence: CASSFSEGLAETQYF. The CDR3 DNA reads TGTGCCAGCAGCTTCTCTGAGGGACTAGCGGAGACCCAGTACTTC. V is TRBV7-7 and J is TRBJ2-5, with 10 bases that match TRBD2. This CDR3 is 15 amino acids long. The trim removed 3 bases at V and 5 bases at J, leaving 6 bases unmatched. Germline assignment: CDR1 SSHAT and CDR2 FNYEAQ (reference sequence). The variable domain in full, completed from reference TRBV7-7 and TRBJ2-5, reads GAGVSQSPRYKVTKRGQDVTLRCDPISSHATLYWYQQALGQGPEFLTYFNYEAQPDKSGLPSDRFSAERPEGSISTLTIQRTEQRDSAMYRCASSFSEGLAETQYFGPGTRLLVL.

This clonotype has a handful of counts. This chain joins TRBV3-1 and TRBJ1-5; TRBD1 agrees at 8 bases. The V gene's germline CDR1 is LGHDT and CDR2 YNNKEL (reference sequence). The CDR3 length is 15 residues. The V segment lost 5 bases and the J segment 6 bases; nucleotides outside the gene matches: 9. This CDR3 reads CASSFGQGVRQPQHF. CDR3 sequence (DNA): TGTGCCAGCAGCTTCGGACAGGGAGTACGTCAGCCCCAGCATTTT. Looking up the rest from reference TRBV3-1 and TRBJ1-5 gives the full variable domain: DTAVSQTPKYLVTQMGNDKSIKCEQNLGHDTMYWYKQDSKKFLKIMFSYNNKELIINETVPNRFSPKSPDKAHLNLHINSLELGDSAVYFCASSFGQGVRQPQHFGDGTRLSIL.

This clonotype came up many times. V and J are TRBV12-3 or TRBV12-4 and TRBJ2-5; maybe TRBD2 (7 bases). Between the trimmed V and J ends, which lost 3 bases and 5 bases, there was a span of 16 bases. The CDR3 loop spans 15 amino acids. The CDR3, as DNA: TGTGCCAGCAGTTTCCGGGGGGCGCCCCGGGAGACCCAGTACTTC. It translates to CASSFRGAPRETQYF.

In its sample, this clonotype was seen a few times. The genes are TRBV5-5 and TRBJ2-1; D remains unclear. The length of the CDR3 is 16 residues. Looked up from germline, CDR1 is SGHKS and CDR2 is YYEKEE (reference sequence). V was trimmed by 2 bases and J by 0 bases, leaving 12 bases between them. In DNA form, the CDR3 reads TGTGCCAGCAGCTTCTCACACAGCAGCTCCTACAATGAGCAGTTCTTC. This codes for CASSFSHSSSYNEQFF.

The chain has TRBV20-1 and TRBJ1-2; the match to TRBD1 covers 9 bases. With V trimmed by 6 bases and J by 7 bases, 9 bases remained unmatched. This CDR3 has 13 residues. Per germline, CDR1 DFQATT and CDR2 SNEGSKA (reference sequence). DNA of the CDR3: TGCAGTGCAACCCACAGGGGGCTGAGTGGCTACACCTTC. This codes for CSATHRGLSGYTF.

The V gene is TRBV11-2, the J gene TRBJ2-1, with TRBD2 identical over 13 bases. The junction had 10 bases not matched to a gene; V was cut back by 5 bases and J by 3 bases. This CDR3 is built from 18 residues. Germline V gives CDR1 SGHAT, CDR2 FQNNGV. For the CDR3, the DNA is TGTGCCAGCAGCCAACGGACTAGCGGGAGAGGCGGCTACAATGAGCAGTTCTTC. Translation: CASSQRTSGRGGYNEQFF.